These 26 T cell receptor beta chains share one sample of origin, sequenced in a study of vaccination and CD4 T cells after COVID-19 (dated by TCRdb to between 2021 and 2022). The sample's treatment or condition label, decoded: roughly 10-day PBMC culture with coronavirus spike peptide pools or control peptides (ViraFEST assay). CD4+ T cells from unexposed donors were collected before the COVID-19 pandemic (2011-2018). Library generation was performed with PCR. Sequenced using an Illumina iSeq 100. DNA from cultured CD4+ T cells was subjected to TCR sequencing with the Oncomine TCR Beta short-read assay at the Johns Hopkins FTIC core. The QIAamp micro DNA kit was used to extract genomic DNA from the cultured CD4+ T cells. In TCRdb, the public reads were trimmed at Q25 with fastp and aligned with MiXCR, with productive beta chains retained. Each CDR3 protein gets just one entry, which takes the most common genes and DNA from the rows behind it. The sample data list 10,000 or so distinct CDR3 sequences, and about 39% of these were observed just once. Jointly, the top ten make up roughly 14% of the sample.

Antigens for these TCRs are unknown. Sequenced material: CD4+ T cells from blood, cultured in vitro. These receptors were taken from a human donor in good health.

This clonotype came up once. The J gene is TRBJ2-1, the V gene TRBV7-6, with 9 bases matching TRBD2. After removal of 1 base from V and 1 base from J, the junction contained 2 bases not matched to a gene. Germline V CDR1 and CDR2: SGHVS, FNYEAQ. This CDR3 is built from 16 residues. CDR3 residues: CASSLVLAGSYNEQFF. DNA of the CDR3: TGTGCCAGCAGCTTAGTCCTAGCGGGGTCCTACAATGAGCAGTTCTTC.

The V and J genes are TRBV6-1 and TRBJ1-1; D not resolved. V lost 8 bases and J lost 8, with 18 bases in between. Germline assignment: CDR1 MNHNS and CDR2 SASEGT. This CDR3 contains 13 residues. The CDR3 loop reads CASLAVSKAEAFF. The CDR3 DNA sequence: TGTGCCAGCCTGGCGGTGAGTAAAGCGGAAGCTTTCTTT.

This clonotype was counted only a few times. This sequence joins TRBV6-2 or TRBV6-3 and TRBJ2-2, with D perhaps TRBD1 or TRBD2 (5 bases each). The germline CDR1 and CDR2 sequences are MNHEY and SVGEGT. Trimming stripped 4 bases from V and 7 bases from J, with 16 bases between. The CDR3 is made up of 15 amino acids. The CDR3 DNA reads TGTGCCAGCAGTTCCGGGGCTACCTGGGTCGGGGAGCTGTTTTTT. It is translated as CASSSGATWVGELFF.

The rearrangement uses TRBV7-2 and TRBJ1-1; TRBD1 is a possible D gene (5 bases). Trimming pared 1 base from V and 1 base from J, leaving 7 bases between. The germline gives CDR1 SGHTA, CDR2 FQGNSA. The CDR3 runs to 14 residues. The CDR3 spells CASSLDRRNTEAFF. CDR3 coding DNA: TGTGCCAGCAGCTTAGACAGGAGGAACACTGAAGCTTTCTTT. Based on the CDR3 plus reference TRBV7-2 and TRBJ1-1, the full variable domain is GAGVSQSPSNKVTEKGKDVELRCDPISGHTALYWYRQSLGQGLEFLIYFQGNSAPDKSGLPSDRFSAERTGGSVSTLTIQRTQQEDSAVYLCASSLDRRNTEAFFGQGTRLTVV.

The CDR3 nucleotides are TGTGCCAGCTATGACAGGGGCGCGAACACCGGGGAGCTGTTTTTT. This codes for CASYDRGANTGELFF. The rearrangement joins TRBV6-1 to TRBJ2-2; 8 positions agree with TRBD1. J lost 0 bases, V lost 8 bases, and 5 bases had no gene match. Looked up from germline, CDR1 is MNHNS and CDR2 is SASEGT. The CDR3 totals 15 residues.

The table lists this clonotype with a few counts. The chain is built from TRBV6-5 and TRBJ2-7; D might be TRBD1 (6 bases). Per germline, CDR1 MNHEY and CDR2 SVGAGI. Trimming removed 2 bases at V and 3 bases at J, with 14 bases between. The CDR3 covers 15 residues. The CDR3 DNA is TGTGCCAGCAGTTACCCGGGACATTTCGGCTACGAGCAGTACTTC. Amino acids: CASSYPGHFGYEQYF.

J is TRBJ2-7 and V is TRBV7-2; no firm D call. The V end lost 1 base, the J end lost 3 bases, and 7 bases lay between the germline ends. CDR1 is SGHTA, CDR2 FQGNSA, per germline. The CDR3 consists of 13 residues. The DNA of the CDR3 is TGTGCCAGCAGCTTAGACGAGGACTACGAGCAGTACTTC. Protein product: CASSLDEDYEQYF.

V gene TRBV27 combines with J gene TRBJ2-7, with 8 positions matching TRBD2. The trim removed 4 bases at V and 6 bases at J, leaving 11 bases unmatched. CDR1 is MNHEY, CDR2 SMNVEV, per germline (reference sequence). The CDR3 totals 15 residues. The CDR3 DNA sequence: TGTGCCAGCAGTTCACTCCGGGAGGGGTTTCGCGAGCAGTACTTC. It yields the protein CASSSLREGFREQYF.

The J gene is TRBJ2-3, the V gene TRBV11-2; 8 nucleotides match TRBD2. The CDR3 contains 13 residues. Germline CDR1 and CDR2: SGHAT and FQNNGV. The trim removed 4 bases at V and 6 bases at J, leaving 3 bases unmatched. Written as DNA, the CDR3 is TGTGCCAGCAGCTCGGGAGGGGAGGATACGCAGTATTTT. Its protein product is CASSSGGEDTQYF.

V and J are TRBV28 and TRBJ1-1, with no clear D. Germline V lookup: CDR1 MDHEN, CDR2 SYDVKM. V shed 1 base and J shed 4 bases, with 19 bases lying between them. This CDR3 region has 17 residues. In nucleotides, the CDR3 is TGTGCCAGCAGTTTATCCCGATTCGTTGGCCGGGGCACTGAAGCTTTCTTT. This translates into CASSLSRFVGRGTEAFF. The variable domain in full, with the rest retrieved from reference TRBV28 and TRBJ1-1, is DVKVTQSSRYLVKRTGEKVFLECVQDMDHENMFWYRQDPGLGLRLIYFSYDVKMKEKGDIPEGYSVSREKKERFSLILESASTNQTSMYLCASSLSRFVGRGTEAFFGQGTRLTVV.

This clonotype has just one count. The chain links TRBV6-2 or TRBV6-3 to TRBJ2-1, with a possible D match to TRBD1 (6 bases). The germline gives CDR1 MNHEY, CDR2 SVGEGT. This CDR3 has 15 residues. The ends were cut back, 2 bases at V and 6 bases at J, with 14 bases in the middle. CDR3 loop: CASSYRIRGSNEQFF. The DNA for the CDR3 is TGTGCCAGCAGTTACAGAATCAGGGGATCCAATGAGCAGTTCTTC.

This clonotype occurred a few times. Written as DNA, the CDR3 is TGTGCCAGCAGCCCAGCTTCGGACAGGGTTAATGGCTACACCTTC. Its protein product is CASSPASDRVNGYTF. The rearrangement links TRBV7-2 to TRBJ1-2; 8 bases agree with TRBD1. The CDR3 runs to 15 residues. Trimming removed 5 bases from V and 6 bases from J; junction bases left unmatched: 11. Germline V gene data show CDR1 as SGHTA and CDR2 as FQGNSA. Variable domain in full (rest from reference TRBV7-2 and TRBJ1-2): GAGVSQSPSNKVTEKGKDVELRCDPISGHTALYWYRQSLGQGLEFLIYFQGNSAPDKSGLPSDRFSAERTGGSVSTLTIQRTQQEDSAVYLCASSPASDRVNGYTFGSGTRLTVV.

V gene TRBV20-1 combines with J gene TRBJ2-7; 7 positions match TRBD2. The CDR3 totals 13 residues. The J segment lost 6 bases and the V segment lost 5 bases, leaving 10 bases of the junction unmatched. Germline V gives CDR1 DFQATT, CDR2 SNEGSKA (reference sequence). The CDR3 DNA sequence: TGCAGTGCTCCCCAGACTAGCTCGGGCGAGCAGTACTTC. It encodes CSAPQTSSGEQYF.

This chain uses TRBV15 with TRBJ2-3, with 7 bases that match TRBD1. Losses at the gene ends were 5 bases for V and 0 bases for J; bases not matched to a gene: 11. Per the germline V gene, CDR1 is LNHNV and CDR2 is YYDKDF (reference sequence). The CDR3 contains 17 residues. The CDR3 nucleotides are TGTGCCACCAGCTTACGGACAGGCATGGCTAGCACAGATACGCAGTATTTT. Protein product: CATSLRTGMASTDTQYF.

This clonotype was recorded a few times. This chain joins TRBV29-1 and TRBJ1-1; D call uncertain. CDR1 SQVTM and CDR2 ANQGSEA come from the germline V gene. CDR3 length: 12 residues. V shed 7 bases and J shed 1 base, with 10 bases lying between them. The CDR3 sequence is CSGRGPNTEAFF. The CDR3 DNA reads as TGCAGCGGTAGAGGCCCGAACACTGAAGCTTTCTTT.

CDR3 sequence (DNA): TGTGCCAGCAGCTTACCCGGAAACACCATATATTTT. Translating it yields CASSLPGNTIYF. V is TRBV7-2 and J is TRBJ1-3; D gene ambiguous. Germline-derived CDR1 and CDR2 are SGHTA and FQGNSA. Between the trimmed V and J ends, which lost 2 bases and 4 bases, there was a span of 3 bases. This CDR3 is 12 amino acids long.

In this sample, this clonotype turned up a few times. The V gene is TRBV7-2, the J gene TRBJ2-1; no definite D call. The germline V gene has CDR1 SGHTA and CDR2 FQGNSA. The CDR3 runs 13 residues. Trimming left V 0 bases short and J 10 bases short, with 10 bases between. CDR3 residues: CASSLARQNEQFF. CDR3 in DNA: TGTGCCAGCAGCTTAGCTAGGCAGAACGAGCAGTTCTTC.

In DNA, the CDR3 is TGCGCCAGCAGTCGGGACAGGAGATACTCCTACGAGCAGTACTTC. This encodes CASSRDRRYSYEQYF. V is TRBV4-3 and J is TRBJ2-7; TRBD1 matches 8 bases. With V trimmed by 6 bases and J by 0 bases, 7 bases remained unmatched. This CDR3 spans 15 amino acids. Germline CDR1 is LGHNA and CDR2 is YSLEER.

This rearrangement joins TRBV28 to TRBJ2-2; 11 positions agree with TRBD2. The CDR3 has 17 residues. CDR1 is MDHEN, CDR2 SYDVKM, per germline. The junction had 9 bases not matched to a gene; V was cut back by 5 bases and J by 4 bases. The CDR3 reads CASSRTSGGPLTGELFF. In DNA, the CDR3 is TGTGCCAGCAGTCGAACTAGCGGGGGACCTCTCACCGGGGAGCTGTTTTTT.

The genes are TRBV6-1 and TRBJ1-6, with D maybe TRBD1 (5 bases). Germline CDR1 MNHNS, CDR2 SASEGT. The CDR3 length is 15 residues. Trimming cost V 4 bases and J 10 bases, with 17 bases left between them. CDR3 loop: CASSATGTLGSPLHF. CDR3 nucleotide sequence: TGTGCCAGCAGTGCTACCGGGACTCTAGGATCACCCCTCCACTTT.

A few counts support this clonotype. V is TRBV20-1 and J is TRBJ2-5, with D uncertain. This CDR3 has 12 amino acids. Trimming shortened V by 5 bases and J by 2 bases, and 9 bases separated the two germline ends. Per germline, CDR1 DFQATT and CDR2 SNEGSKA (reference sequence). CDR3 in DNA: TGCAGTGCTTCTACAGAGCAAGAGACCCAGTACTTC. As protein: CSASTEQETQYF.

The CDR3 protein is CASSEARQGRNQPQHF. DNA of the CDR3: TGTGCCAGCAGTGAAGCGCGACAGGGTCGCAATCAGCCCCAGCATTTT. The V gene is TRBV6-1, the J gene TRBJ1-5, with TRBD1 matching over 7 bases. The CDR3 spans 16 residues. Germline CDR1 is MNHNS and CDR2 is SASEGT. Trimming took 0 bases from V and 2 from J; bases not matched to a gene: 4.

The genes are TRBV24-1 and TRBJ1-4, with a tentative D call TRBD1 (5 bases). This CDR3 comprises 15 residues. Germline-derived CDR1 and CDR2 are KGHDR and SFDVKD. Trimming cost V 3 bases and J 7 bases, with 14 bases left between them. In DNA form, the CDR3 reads TGTGCCACCAGTGATACCAGGGCGGGAGGTGAAAAACTGTTTTTT. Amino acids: CATSDTRAGGEKLFF.

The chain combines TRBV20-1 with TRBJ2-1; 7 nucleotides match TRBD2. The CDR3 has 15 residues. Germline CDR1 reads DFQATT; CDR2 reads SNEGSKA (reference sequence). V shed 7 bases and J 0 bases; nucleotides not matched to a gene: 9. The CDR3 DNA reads TGCAGTGTTAGCGGGTTACTTAGCTCCTACAATGAGCAGTTCTTC. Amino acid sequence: CSVSGLLSSYNEQFF.

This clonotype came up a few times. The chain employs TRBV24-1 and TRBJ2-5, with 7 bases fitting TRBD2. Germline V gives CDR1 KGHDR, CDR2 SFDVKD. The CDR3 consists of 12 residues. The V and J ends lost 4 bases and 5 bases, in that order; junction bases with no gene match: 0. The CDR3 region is CATSEGGETQYF. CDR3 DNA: TGTGCCACCAGTGAGGGGGGGGAGACCCAGTACTTC.

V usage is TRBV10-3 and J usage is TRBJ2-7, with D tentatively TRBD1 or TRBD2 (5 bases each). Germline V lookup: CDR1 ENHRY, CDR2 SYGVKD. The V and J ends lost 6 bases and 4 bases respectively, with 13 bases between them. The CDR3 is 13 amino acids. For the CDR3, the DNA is TGTGCCATCAGCGATGGGACCAAATACGAGCAGTACTTC. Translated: CAISDGTKYEQYF.